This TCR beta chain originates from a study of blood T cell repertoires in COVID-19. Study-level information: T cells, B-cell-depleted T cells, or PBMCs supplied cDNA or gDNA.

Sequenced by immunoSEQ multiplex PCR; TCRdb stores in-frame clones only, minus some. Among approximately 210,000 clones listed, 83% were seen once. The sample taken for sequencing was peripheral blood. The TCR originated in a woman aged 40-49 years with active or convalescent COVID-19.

The CDR3 reads CASSLGLALSTDTQYF. In DNA, the CDR3 is TGTGCCAGCAGCCTCGGACTAGCCTTATCCACAGATACGCAGTATTTT. The rearrangement links TRBV3-1 (or the pseudogene TRBV3-2) to TRBJ2-3; 8 nucleotides match TRBD2. Germline loops: CDR1 LGHDT, CDR2 YNNKEL (reference sequence). The CDR3 is 16 residues long. J was trimmed by 2 bases and V by 4 bases; bases with no gene match: 8.